These 24 T cell receptor beta chains share one sample of origin, sequenced in a study of lymphopenia after photon versus proton radiotherapy. Using immunoSEQ multiplex PCR, the repertoire was profiled, and TCRdb retains in-frame clones only, with some absent. The repertoire holds about 58,000 clones, with roughly 84% as singletons. This sample comprised peripheral blood, obtained from a patient treated with proton-based radiotherapy. These receptors all come from a man aged 55 to 70 with pancreatic cancer.

This clone was counted only a few times. The V gene is TRBV18, the J gene TRBJ1-2; possible D gene TRBD1, 6 bases. The germline V gene encodes CDR1 KGHSH and CDR2 LQKENI. CDR3 length equals 14 residues. The ends were cut back, 1 base at V and 6 bases at J, with 12 bases in the middle. CDR3 in DNA: TGTGCCAGCTCACCACGACGGGGGGCTGATGGCTACACCTTC. It encodes CASSPRRGADGYTF.

The V gene is TRBV7-8, the J gene TRBJ2-7; either TRBD1 or TRBD2 may supply D (5 bases each). This CDR3 region has 14 residues. V gave up 4 bases and J gave up 7 bases, with 17 bases separating them. CDR1 SGHVS and CDR2 FQNEAQ come from the germline V gene. The CDR3 sequence is CASSSGPEAREQYF. In nucleotides, the CDR3 is TGTGCCAGCAGCTCGGGACCCGAAGCCCGGGAGCAGTACTTC. The complete variable domain, with remaining parts taken from reference TRBV7-8 and TRBJ2-7, reads GAGVSQSPRYKVAKRGQDVALRCDPISGHVSLFWYQQALGQGPEFLTYFQNEAQLDKSGLPSDRFFAERPEGSVSTLKIQRTQQEDSAVYLCASSSGPEAREQYFGPGTRLTVT.

The chain recombines TRBV29-1 with TRBJ1-1, with a weak D call TRBD1 (5 bases). Trimming cost V 7 bases and J 6 bases, with 15 bases left between them. This CDR3 has 12 amino acids. Germline values: CDR1 SQVTM, CDR2 ANQGSEA. In DNA form, the CDR3 reads TGCAGCGCCTCACGCAGGGAGGCTGAAGCTTTCTTT. Its protein is CSASRREAEAFF.

The J gene is TRBJ1-5, the V gene TRBV28; no firm D call. This CDR3 region has 16 residues. Looked up from germline, CDR1 is MDHEN and CDR2 is SYDVKM. Trimming cost V 5 bases and J 6 bases, with 20 bases left between them. CDR3 coding DNA: TGTGCCAGCAGTATAGATAGGGCGGGCAGGCGTCAGCCCCAGCATTTT. This codes for CASSIDRAGRRQPQHF.

V and J are TRBV4-2 and TRBJ2-7; 12 bases match TRBD1. Germline values: CDR1 LGHNA, CDR2 YNFKEQ. The CDR3 consists of 17 residues. The V and J ends lost 3 bases and 9 bases, in that order; junction bases with no gene match: 15. For the CDR3, the DNA is TGTGCCAGCAGCCAGTCAGGGGGACAGGGGGCGCAATCTTGGCAGTACTTC. Residues: CASSQSGGQGAQSWQYF.

The chain combines TRBV5-5 with TRBJ2-1, with 13 bases matching TRBD2. Germline V gene sequence: CDR1 SGHKS, CDR2 YYEKEE (reference sequence). The V gene end was trimmed by 6 bases and the J gene end by 8 bases; junction bases not matched to a gene: 8. The CDR3 is 15 residues long. The CDR3 bases are TGTGCCAGCATCATTGGGACTAGCGGGATCGATGAGCAGTTCTTC. Translated: CASIIGTSGIDEQFF.

This clone was seen more than once but under ten times. This chain joins TRBV10-2 and TRBJ2-7; TRBD2 matches 7 bases. Germline CDR1 WSHSY, CDR2 SAAADI. This CDR3 comprises 19 residues. V was clipped by 3 bases and J by 0 bases; unmatched bases: 17. The DNA for the CDR3 is TGCGCCAGCAGTGACATCCTGGGGGGGTTAGACGCGAGCTCCTACGAGCAGTACTTC. As protein: CASSDILGGLDASSYEQYF.

The CDR3 region is CASSQSGVTNEKLFF. CDR3 bases: TGTGCCAGCAGTCAAAGTGGGGTCACTAATGAAAAACTGTTTTTT. The genes are TRBV28 and TRBJ1-4, with no clear D. The length of the CDR3 is 15 residues. Germline CDR1 and CDR2: MDHEN and SYDVKM. V lost 5 bases and J 2 bases, leaving 12 bases between the germline ends.

The chain's CDR3 is CASSATGEQYF. The CDR3 bases are TGTGCCAGCAGCGCCACAGGGGAGCAGTACTTC. This chain connects TRBV5-4 to TRBJ2-7; a possible D gene is TRBD1 (6 bases). CDR3 length equals 11 residues. Germline V gives CDR1 SGHNT, CDR2 YYREEE (reference sequence). Trimming removed 4 bases from V and 7 bases from J, with 9 bases in between.

The chain uses TRBV14 and TRBJ2-5, with 7 bases matching TRBD1. This CDR3 is built from 16 residues. Looked up from germline, CDR1 is SGHDN and CDR2 is FVKESK. Germline trimming cut 4 bases from V and 2 bases from J; bases unmatched to any gene: 10. The DNA for the CDR3 is TGTGCCAGCAGCCCCTTAGGTGGCAGGGGGCAAGAGACCCAGTACTTC. Residues: CASSPLGGRGQETQYF.

This rearrangement joins TRBV7-8 to TRBJ2-3; D possibly corresponds to TRBD2 (6 bases). The CDR3 sequence is 15 residues long. Trimming stripped 6 bases from V and 4 bases from J, with 17 bases between. CDR1 is SGHVS and CDR2 is FQNEAQ in the germline V gene. The CDR3 DNA is TGTGCCAGCAGACAAGTACATGGCGGGGCAGATACGCAGTATTTT. Encoded protein: CASRQVHGGADTQYF.

This chain connects TRBV5-1 to TRBJ2-1, with TRBD1 as a possible D gene (6 bases). This CDR3 is 15 amino acids long. Germline values: CDR1 SGHRS, CDR2 YFSETQ. V dropped 4 bases and J dropped 7 bases, with 18 bases sitting between them. This CDR3 is CASSVQGAVENEQFF. The CDR3 region has the DNA TGCGCCAGCAGCGTACAGGGTGCAGTTGAAAATGAGCAGTTCTTC.

This clone was observed once. The chain employs TRBV18 and TRBJ2-5; D ambiguous. The CDR3 is 11 amino acids. Germline V gives CDR1 KGHSH, CDR2 LQKENI. V gave up 6 bases and J gave up 1 base, with 3 bases separating them. The CDR3 loop reads CASSTQETQYF. CDR3 nucleotide sequence: TGTGCCAGCTCGACCCAAGAGACCCAGTACTTC.

This chain connects TRBV6-1 to TRBJ1-4, with D possibly TRBD1 on 6 matching bases. Per germline, CDR1 MNHNS and CDR2 SASEGT. The CDR3 has 14 residues. V lost 2 bases, J lost 6 bases, and 10 bases lay in between. CDR3 in amino acids: CASSETGMDEKLFF. CDR3 nucleotides: TGTGCCAGCAGTGAAACAGGGATGGATGAAAAACTGTTTTTT.

This chain links TRBV6-5 with TRBJ1-6; D not certain. This CDR3 spans 14 amino acids. V was clipped by 8 bases and J by 5 bases, with 13 bases between them. Germline CDR1 MNHEY, CDR2 SVGAGI. CDR3 DNA sequence: TGTGCCAGCGGGATTCGAGGGAATAATTCACCCCTCCACTTT. It translates to CASGIRGNNSPLHF.

V is TRBV4-1 and J is TRBJ2-2; the match to TRBD1 covers 7 bases. Germline V lookup: CDR1 MGHRA, CDR2 YSYEKL. The CDR3 length is 18 residues. The V gene end was trimmed by 0 bases and the J gene end by 0 bases; junction bases not matched to a gene: 7. CDR3 sequence (DNA): TGCGCCAGCAGCCAAGACCAAACAGGGGTCGCGAACACCGGGGAGCTGTTTTTT. This gives the protein CASSQDQTGVANTGELFF.

This rearrangement joins TRBV4-2 to TRBJ2-2, with 8 positions matching TRBD2. CDR1 and CDR2 (germline): LGHNA, YNFKEQ. The length of the CDR3 is 16 residues. With 4 bases clipped from V and 5 bases from J, the junction kept 9 bases outside the gene matches. DNA of the CDR3: TGTGCCAGCAGCCCCTTCAGCGGGAGCGGGACCGGGGAGCTGTTTTTT. Translation: CASSPFSGSGTGELFF.

V usage is TRBV29-1 and J usage is TRBJ2-3; no firm D call. Per the germline V gene, CDR1 is SQVTM and CDR2 is ANQGSEA. The CDR3 is 11 amino acids. Trimming removed 3 bases at V and 6 bases at J, with 7 bases between. CDR3 DNA sequence: TGCAGCGTTGACCACCTCGATACGCAGTATTTT. It translates to CSVDHLDTQYF.

The chain recombines TRBV27 with TRBJ1-2; D gene unclear. Trimming cost V 8 bases and J 2 bases, with 12 bases left between them. CDR1 is MNHEY and CDR2 is SMNVEV in the germline V gene (reference sequence). CDR3 size: 13 residues. Here the CDR3 DNA reads TGTGCCAGCCGCCGAGCCGGGAACTATGGCTACACCTTC. As protein: CASRRAGNYGYTF.

This chain connects TRBV6-1 to TRBJ1-1; D is uncertain. The CDR3 is made up of 13 amino acids. Per germline, CDR1 MNHNS and CDR2 SASEGT. V was cut by 5 bases and J by 3 bases, with 10 bases left in between. In DNA form, the CDR3 reads TGTGCCAGCAGTTTGAAGTGGGACACTGAAGCTTTCTTT. Residues: CASSLKWDTEAFF.

The chain links TRBV6-1 to TRBJ2-2; 8 bases agree with TRBD1. V dropped 6 bases and J dropped 1; count of bases not matched to a gene: 4. There are 15 residues in the CDR3. The germline CDR1 and CDR2 sequences are MNHNS and SASEGT. The DNA for the CDR3 is TGTGCCAGCAGCACGGGGACAGGGAACACCGGGGAGCTGTTTTTT. Encoded protein: CASSTGTGNTGELFF.

V usage is TRBV19 and J usage is TRBJ2-1; 8 bases line up with TRBD2. The length of the CDR3 is 15 residues. J was trimmed by 0 bases and V by 6 bases; bases with no gene match: 4. Germline-derived CDR1 and CDR2 are LNHDA and SQIVND (reference sequence). CDR3 in amino acids: CASRKSGSSYNEQFF. CDR3 nucleotides: TGTGCCAGTAGAAAGAGCGGGAGCTCCTACAATGAGCAGTTCTTC.

This chain links TRBV2 with TRBJ1-5; no definite D call. This CDR3 has 15 amino acids. The V end lost 9 bases, the J end lost 4 bases, and 19 bases lay between the germline ends. CDR1 and CDR2 (germline): SNHLY, FYNNEI. CDR3 coding DNA: TGTGCCAGTGCGGGAGGTTCGGGGTGGAATCAGCCCCAGCATTTT. Translating it yields CASAGGSGWNQPQHF.

The gene calls are TRBV5-1 and TRBJ2-3; 7 bases match TRBD2. V lost 0 bases to trimming and J lost 0 bases; unmatched junction nucleotides: 7. Germline CDR1 SGHRS, CDR2 YFSETQ. The CDR3 is 17 amino acids. The CDR3 DNA reads TGCGCCAGCAGCTTGGAGGTCGGGCGGGGGAGCACAGATACGCAGTATTTT. Amino acids: CASSLEVGRGSTDTQYF. The variable domain in full, completed from reference TRBV5-1 and TRBJ2-3, reads KAGVTQTPRYLIKTRGQQVTLSCSPISGHRSVSWYQQTPGQGLQFLFEYFSETQRNKGNFPGRFSGRQFSNSRSEMNVSTLELGDSALYLCASSLEVGRGSTDTQYFGPGTRLTVL.